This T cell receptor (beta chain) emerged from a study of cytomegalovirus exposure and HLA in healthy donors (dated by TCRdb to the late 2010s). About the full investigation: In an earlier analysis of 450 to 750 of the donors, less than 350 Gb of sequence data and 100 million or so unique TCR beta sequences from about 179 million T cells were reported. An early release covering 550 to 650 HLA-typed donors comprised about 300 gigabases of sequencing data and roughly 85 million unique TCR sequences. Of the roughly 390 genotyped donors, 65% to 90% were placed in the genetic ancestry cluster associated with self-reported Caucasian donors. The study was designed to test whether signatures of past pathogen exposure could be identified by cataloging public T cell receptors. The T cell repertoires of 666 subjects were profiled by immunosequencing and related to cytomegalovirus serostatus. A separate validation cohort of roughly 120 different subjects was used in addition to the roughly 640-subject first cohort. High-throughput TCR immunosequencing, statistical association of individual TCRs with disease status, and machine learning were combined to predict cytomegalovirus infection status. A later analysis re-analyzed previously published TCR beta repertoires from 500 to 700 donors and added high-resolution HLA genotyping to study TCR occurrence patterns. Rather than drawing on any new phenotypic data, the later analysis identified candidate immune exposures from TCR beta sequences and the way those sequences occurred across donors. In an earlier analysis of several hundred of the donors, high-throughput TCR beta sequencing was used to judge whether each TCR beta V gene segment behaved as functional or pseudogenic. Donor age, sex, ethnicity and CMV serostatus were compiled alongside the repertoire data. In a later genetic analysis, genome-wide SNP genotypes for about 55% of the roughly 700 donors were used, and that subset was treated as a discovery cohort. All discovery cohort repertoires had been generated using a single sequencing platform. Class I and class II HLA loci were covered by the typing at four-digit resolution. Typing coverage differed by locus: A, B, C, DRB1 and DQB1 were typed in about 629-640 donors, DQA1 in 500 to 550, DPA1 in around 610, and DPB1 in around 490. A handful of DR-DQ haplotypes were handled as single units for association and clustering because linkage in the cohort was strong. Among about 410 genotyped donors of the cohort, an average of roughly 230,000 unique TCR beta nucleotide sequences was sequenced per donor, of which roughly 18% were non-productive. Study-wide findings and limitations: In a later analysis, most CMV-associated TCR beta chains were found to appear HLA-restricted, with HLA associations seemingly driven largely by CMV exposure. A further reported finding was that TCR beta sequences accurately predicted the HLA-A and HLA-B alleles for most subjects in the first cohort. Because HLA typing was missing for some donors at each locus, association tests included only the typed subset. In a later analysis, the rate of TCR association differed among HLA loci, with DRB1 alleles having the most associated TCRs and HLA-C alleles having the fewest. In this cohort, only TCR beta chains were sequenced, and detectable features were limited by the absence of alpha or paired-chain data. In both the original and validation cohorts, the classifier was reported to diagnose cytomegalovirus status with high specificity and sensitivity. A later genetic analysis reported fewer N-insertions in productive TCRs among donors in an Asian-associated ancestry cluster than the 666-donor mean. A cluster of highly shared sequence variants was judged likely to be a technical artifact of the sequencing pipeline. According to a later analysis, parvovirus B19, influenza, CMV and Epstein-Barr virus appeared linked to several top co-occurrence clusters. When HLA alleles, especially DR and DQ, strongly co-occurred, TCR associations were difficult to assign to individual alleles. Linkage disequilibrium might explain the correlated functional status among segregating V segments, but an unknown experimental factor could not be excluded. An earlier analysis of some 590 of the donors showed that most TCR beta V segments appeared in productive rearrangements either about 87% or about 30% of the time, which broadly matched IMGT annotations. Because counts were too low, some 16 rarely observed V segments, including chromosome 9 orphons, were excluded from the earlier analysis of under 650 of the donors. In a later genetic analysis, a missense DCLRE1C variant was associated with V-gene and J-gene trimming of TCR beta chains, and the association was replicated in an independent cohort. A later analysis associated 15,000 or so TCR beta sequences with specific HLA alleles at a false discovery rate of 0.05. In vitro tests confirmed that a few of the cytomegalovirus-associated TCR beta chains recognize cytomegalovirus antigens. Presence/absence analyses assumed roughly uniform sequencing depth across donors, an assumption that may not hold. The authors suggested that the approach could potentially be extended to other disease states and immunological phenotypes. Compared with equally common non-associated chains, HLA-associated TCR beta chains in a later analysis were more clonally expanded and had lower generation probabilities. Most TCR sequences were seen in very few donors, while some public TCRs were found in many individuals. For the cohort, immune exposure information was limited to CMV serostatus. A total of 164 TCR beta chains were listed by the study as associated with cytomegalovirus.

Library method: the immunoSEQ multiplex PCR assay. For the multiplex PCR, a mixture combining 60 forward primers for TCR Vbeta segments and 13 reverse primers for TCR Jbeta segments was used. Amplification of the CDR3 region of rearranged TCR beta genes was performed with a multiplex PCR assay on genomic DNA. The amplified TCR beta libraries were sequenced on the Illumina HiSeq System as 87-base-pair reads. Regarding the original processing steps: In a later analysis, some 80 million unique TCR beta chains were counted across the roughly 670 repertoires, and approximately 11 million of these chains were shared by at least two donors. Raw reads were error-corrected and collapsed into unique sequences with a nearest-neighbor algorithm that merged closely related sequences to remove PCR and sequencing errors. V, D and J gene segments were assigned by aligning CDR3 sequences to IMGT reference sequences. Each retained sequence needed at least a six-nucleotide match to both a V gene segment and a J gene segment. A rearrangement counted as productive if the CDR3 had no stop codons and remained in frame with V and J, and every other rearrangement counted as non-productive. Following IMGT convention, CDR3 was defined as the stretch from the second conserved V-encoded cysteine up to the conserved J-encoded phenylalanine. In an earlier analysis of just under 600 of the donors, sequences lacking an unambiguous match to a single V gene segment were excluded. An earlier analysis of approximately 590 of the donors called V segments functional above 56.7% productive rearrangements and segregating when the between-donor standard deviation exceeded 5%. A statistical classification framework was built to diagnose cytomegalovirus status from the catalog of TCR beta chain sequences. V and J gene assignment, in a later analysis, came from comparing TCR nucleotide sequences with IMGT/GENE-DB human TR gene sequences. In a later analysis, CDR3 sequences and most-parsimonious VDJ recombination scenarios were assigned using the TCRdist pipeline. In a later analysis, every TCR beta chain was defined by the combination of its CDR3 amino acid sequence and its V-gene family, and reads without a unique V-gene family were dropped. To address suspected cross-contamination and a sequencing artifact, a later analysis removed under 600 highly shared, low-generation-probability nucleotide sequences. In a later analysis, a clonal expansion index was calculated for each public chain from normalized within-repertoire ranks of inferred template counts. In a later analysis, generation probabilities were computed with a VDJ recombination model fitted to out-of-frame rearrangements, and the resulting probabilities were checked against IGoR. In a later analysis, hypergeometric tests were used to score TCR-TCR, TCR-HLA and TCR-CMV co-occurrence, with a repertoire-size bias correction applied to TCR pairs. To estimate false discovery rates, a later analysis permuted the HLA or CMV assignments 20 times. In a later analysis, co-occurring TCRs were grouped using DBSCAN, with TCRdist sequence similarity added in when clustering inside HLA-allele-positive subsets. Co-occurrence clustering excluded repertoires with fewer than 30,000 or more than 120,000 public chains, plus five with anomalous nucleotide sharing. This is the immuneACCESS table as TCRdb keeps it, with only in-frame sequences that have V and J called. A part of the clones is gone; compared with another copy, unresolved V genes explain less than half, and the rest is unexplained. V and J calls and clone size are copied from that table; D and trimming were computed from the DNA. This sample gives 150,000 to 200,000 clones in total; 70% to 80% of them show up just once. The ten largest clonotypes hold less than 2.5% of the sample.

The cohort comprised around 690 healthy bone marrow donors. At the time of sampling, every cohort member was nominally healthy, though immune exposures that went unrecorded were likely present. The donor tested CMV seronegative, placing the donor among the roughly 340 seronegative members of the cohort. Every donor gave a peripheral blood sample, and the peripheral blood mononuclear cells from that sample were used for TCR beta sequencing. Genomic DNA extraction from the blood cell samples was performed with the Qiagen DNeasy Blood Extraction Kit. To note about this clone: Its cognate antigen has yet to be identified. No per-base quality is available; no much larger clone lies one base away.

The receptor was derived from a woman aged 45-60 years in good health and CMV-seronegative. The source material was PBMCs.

The CDR3: CSVVGAAYEQYF. The sequenced DNA is TGCAGCGTTGTTGGGGCCGCCTACGAGCAGTACTTC. Recombination joined TRBV29-1 with TRBJ2-7, with a tentative D gene TRBD1 over 5 matching bases. Taken from cysteine to phenylalanine, the CDR3 has 12 residues. The DNA shown is the 36-base CDR3, in frame from base 1. Via the germline V gene, CDR1 is SQVTM and CDR2 ANQGSEA. V and J lose 4 bases and 2 bases, and a span of 9 bases separates them.